This TCR beta chain is drawn from a study of neurological immune-mediated disorders. The cDNA was generated through 5'RACE incorporating 10-nucleotide random UMIs. TCRdb processed the 5' RACE reads anew with MiXCR; each CDR3 protein has one entry. The table records under 70,000 distinct CDR3 sequences, roughly 3.1% of them present only once. V was trimmed by 0 bases and J by 0 bases, leaving 6 bases between them. Germline assignment: CDR1 SGHRS and CDR2 YFSETQ. The CDR3 has 14 residues. This clonotype was detected ten times or more. Sequenced: PBMCs. The chain recombines TRBV5-1 with TRBJ1-2; D uncertain. The source of this sequence is a woman aged 45-65 years with multiple sclerosis. The CDR3 nucleotides are TGCGCCAGCAGCTTGGAATCCCCTAACTATGGCTACACCTTC. Protein sequence: CASSLESPNYGYTF.